This paragraph covers one T cell receptor beta chain sequence. Its cognate antigen is unknown. This record belongs to a study of shared clonotypes between healthy human individuals. Whole-study results and caveats: Lower generation probabilities were found for non-shared clonotypes than for those shared by all four donors. Across subsets, estimated richness was generally greater for naive than for memory populations.

Germline CDR1 is SEHNR and CDR2 is FQNEAQ (reference sequence). V shed 0 bases and J 4 bases; nucleotides not matched to a gene: 5. CDR3 length equals 16 residues. Selected positively for CCR7 and CD45RO-negative, naive CD8 cells excluded terminally differentiated effector memory CD45RA+ cells. Deep was the level used in running the assay. In the study's own analysis: Filtering was not the same, since immunoSEQ gave junction-only sequences without quality scores. This table comes from immunoSEQ multiplex PCR, and its TCRdb copy is limited to in-frame clones, with some not included. The DNA was the basis for D and trimming; V, J and clone size are from that table. The data show approximately 2,000,000 clones, just under 95% seen once.

The rearrangement uses TRBV7-9 and TRBJ2-7; TRBD2 matches 11 bases. The sequencing sample was made of naive CD8+ T cells from PBMCs. The sequence came from a man between 18 and 29 years old in good health. Some clones in this sample may be carry-over from other donors' samples. CDR3 amino acids: CASSLALAGAQYEQYF. Here the CDR3 DNA reads TGTGCCAGCAGCTTAGCACTAGCGGGAGCACAGTACGAGCAGTACTTC.